This T cell receptor beta chain was recorded in a study of T-cell memory formation after mild COVID-19. This clonotype was observed a handful of times. This CDR3 spans 14 amino acids. The germline CDR1 and CDR2 sequences are SGDLS and YYNGEE. The ends lost 3 bases at V and 6 bases at J; junction bases unmatched: 6. MiXCR, run by TCRdb on the 5' RACE reads, gives a single entry per CDR3 protein. Seen here are about 160,000 distinct CDR3 sequences, around a third observed once, and the top ten hold around 12%. The V gene is TRBV9, the J gene TRBJ1-2, with TRBD1 matching over 9 bases. The specimen was PBMCs or a T cell subset sorted from them (not recorded which). The receptor was derived from an adult woman who had mild COVID-19 (a few samples of this study predate the infection). Cell type and time point are not known. In DNA form, the CDR3 reads TGTGCCAGCAGCGCGCCGGGACAGGGTGATGGCTACACCTTC. Protein product: CASSAPGQGDGYTF.